These 19 T cell receptor beta chains were sequenced from one sample in a study of blood T cell repertoires in COVID-19. Method: immunoSEQ multiplex PCR; TCRdb's copy keeps in-frame clones and lacks some. Of 60,000 to 85,000 clones in the sample, under 95% were seen once. Sequenced material: peripheral blood. These receptors were obtained from a man aged 45-65 years with acute or convalescent COVID-19.

This chain connects TRBV9 to TRBJ2-1, with 7 bases aligning to TRBD2. Germline loops: CDR1 SGDLS, CDR2 YYNGEE. The V and J ends lost 0 bases and 0 bases, in that order; junction bases with no gene match: 9. This CDR3 contains 18 residues. The CDR3 DNA sequence: TGTGCCAGCAGCGTAGCTACTGGTAGCGGGCTCTCCTACAATGAGCAGTTCTTC. It is translated as CASSVATGSGLSYNEQFF.

Only one count was recorded for this clone. The chain couples TRBV28 to TRBJ2-6; possible D gene TRBD1, 7 bases. The CDR3 loop spans 16 amino acids. Trimming cost V 7 bases and J 6 bases, with 19 bases left between them. Germline values: CDR1 MDHEN, CDR2 SYDVKM. This CDR3 is CASIPRRGRPANVLTF. The CDR3 coding sequence is TGTGCCAGCATCCCCAGGAGGGGGCGCCCGGCCAACGTCCTGACTTTC.

V usage is TRBV10-3 and J usage is TRBJ1-6; TRBD1 agrees at 9 bases. The germline V gene encodes CDR1 ENHRY and CDR2 SYGVKD. Trimming at V came to 11 bases and at J to 10 bases, leaving 15 bases not matched to a gene. The CDR3 covers 15 residues. The CDR3: CAAGGGTGSRSPLHF. The CDR3, as DNA: TGTGCCGCCGGGGGGGGGACAGGGTCTCGGTCACCCCTCCACTTT.

This clone is a singleton in its sample. The rearrangement joins TRBV10-3 to TRBJ2-1; TRBD2 might be the D (6 bases). V dropped 4 bases and J dropped 6 bases, with 10 bases sitting between them. CDR3 length: 13 amino acids. CDR1 and CDR2 (germline): ENHRY, SYGVKD. CDR3 sequence: CAISGGGSNEQFF. CDR3 DNA sequence: TGTGCCATCAGTGGTGGGGGGAGCAATGAGCAGTTCTTC.

The rearrangement links TRBV7-9 to TRBJ2-5, with D maybe TRBD2 (6 bases). The length of the CDR3 is 14 residues. Germline V lookup: CDR1 SEHNR, CDR2 FQNEAQ (reference sequence). Trimming shortened V by 1 base and J by 5 bases, and 11 bases separated the two germline ends. The CDR3 sequence: CASSLVEGSETQYF. The CDR3 nucleotides read TGTGCCAGCAGCTTAGTGGAGGGTTCGGAGACCCAGTACTTC.

The chain links TRBV28 to TRBJ2-7, with TRBD1 matching 7 bases. The J segment lost 7 bases and the V segment lost 6 bases, leaving 12 bases of the junction unmatched. CDR3 size: 14 residues. Looked up from germline, CDR1 is MDHEN and CDR2 is SYDVKM. CDR3 region: CASSPPTGLWEQYV. CDR3 DNA: TGTGCCAGCAGCCCGCCGACAGGGCTATGGGAGCAGTACGTC.

This clone was observed a single time. The rearrangement links TRBV9 to TRBJ2-1; TRBD2 aligns across 9 bases. V lost 0 bases to trimming and J lost 4 bases; unmatched junction nucleotides: 8. The CDR3 totals 17 residues. Looked up from germline, CDR1 is SGDLS and CDR2 is YYNGEE. The CDR3 here is CASSVGPGTSRYNEQFF. In DNA, the CDR3 is TGTGCCAGCAGCGTAGGTCCCGGGACTAGCAGGTACAATGAGCAGTTCTTC.

The gene calls are TRBV28 and TRBJ1-6, with 9 bases identical to TRBD1. Trimming removed 6 bases from V and 8 bases from J; junction bases left unmatched: 8. This CDR3 has 15 amino acids. Per the germline V gene, CDR1 is MDHEN and CDR2 is SYDVKM. CDR3 sequence (DNA): TGTGCCAGCAGCCGGGACAGGGCGCCCCATTCACCCCTCCACTTT. Translation: CASSRDRAPHSPLHF.

Only one count was recorded for this clone. This chain uses TRBV3-1 (or the pseudogene TRBV3-2) with TRBJ2-2; D might be TRBD1 (6 bases). CDR3 length equals 16 residues. Trimming left V 5 bases short and J 0 bases short, with 13 bases between. The germline gives CDR1 LGHDT, CDR2 YNNKEL (reference sequence). The CDR3 here is CASSSRDTPNTGELFF. For the CDR3, the DNA is TGTGCCAGCAGCTCCCGGGACACCCCGAACACCGGGGAGCTGTTTTTT.

This chain uses TRBV11-2 with TRBJ1-2, with D maybe TRBD1 (6 bases). Trimming shortened V by 2 bases and J by 3 bases, and 10 bases separated the two germline ends. This CDR3 has 14 amino acids. CDR1 SGHAT and CDR2 FQNNGV come from the germline V gene. CDR3: CASSLIPGDYGYTF. CDR3 nucleotide sequence: TGTGCCAGCAGCTTAATCCCAGGGGACTATGGCTACACCTTC.

V gene TRBV5-4 combines with J gene TRBJ1-5, with D possibly TRBD1 on 5 matching bases. The V and J ends lost 0 bases and 5 bases respectively, with 6 bases between them. CDR1 and CDR2 from the germline V gene are SGHNT and YYREEE (reference sequence). CDR3 length equals 13 residues. The CDR3 is CASSLGGDQPQHF. The CDR3 DNA follows: TGTGCCAGCAGCTTGGGGGGCGATCAGCCCCAGCATTTT.

The genes are TRBV9 and TRBJ2-1, with D possibly matching TRBD2 (5 bases). With 0 bases removed from V and 3 bases from J, the gap between germline ends came to 10 bases. The CDR3 has 15 residues. From germline, CDR1 is SGDLS and CDR2 YYNGEE. CDR3 amino acids: CASSVDGGLYNEQFF. In nucleotides, the CDR3 is TGTGCCAGCAGCGTAGATGGAGGACTCTACAATGAGCAGTTCTTC.

The chain carries TRBV3-1 (or the pseudogene TRBV3-2) and TRBJ2-5; D gene ambiguous. Germline CDR1 and CDR2: LGHDT and YNNKEL (reference sequence). The CDR3 is made up of 11 amino acids. The V and J ends lost 1 base and 5 bases respectively, with 2 bases between them. In DNA, the CDR3 is TGTGCCAGCAGCCAAGCGGAGACCCAGTACTTC. As protein: CASSQAETQYF.

The chain combines TRBV7-8 with TRBJ2-1, with D possibly TRBD1 on 5 matching bases. V was shortened by 8 bases and J by 8 bases, with 10 bases between the two germline ends. In germline, CDR1 is SGHVS, CDR2 FQNEAQ. The CDR3 sequence is 11 residues long. CDR3 nucleotides: TGTGCCAGCTTAACCAGGGATGAGCAGTTCTTC. Translation gives CASLTRDEQFF.

The chain employs TRBV19 and TRBJ1-1; no clear D gene. The CDR3 sequence is 19 residues long. Germline values: CDR1 LNHDA, CDR2 SQIVND (reference sequence). V was clipped by 5 bases and J by 0 bases, with 25 bases between them. The CDR3: CASSLRGQFHVGMNTEAFF. In DNA form, the CDR3 reads TGTGCCAGTAGTCTCCGGGGTCAGTTCCATGTAGGAATGAACACTGAAGCTTTCTTT. Full variable domain (missing parts from reference TRBV19 and TRBJ1-1): DGGITQSPKYLFRKEGQNVTLSCEQNLNHDAMYWYRQDPGQGLRLIYYSQIVNDFQKGDIAEGYSVSREKKESFPLTVTSAQKNPTAFYLCASSLRGQFHVGMNTEAFFGQGTRLTVV.

The V and J genes are TRBV18 and TRBJ1-2; 7 bases map to TRBD1. The junction had 4 bases not matched to a gene; V was cut back by 2 bases and J by 4 bases. CDR1 KGHSH and CDR2 LQKENI come from the germline V gene. The CDR3 has 14 residues. In nucleotides, the CDR3 is TGTGCCAGCTCACCATGGACAGGTGTCTATGGCTACACCTTC. Protein sequence: CASSPWTGVYGYTF. Full variable domain (outside the CDR3, taken from reference TRBV18 and TRBJ1-2): NAGVMQNPRHLVRRRGQEARLRCSPMKGHSHVYWYRQLPEEGLKFMVYLQKENIIDESGMPKERFSAEFPKEGPSILRIQQVVRGDSAAYFCASSPWTGVYGYTFGSGTRLTVV.

The chain is built from TRBV2 and TRBJ2-2, with D unresolved. Deletions cut 8 bases from V and 5 bases from J, with 12 bases between. CDR1 is SNHLY, CDR2 FYNNEI, per germline. The CDR3 loop spans 13 amino acids. CDR3 sequence reads: CASGRLRTGELFF. The CDR3 bases are TGTGCCAGCGGAAGATTGAGGACCGGGGAGCTGTTTTTT.

The J gene is TRBJ1-5, the V gene TRBV28; TRBD1 aligns across 7 bases. CDR3 length: 15 amino acids. CDR1 and CDR2 (germline): MDHEN, SYDVKM. With 3 bases clipped from V and 6 bases from J, the junction kept 8 bases outside the gene matches. The CDR3, as DNA: TGTGCCAGCAGTTTCTACACAGGGGCGGGTCAGCCCCAGCATTTT. The encoded protein is CASSFYTGAGQPQHF.

The sample holds a few counts of this clone. This sequence joins TRBV7-2 and TRBJ1-2; 7 bases fit TRBD1. The CDR3 contains 13 residues. The ends lost 3 bases at V and 4 bases at J; junction bases unmatched: 2. Germline V gives CDR1 SGHTA, CDR2 FQGNSA. The DNA for the CDR3 is TGTGCCAGCAGCTTGGGACAGAGCTATGGCTACACCTTC. Encoded protein: CASSLGQSYGYTF.